This T cell receptor beta chain was captured in a study of T cells after yellow fever vaccination (dated by TCRdb to the late 2010s). About the full investigation: The SMART-Seq v4 Ultra Low Input RNA kit was used to prepare libraries from fractions with low cell numbers. Bulk TCR alpha and beta repertoires were sequenced longitudinally to track T-cell clones before and after primary and booster YFV17D yellow fever vaccination. Two healthy male donors, one aged 18 to 30 and one aged 30 to 40 years, made up the cohort. Blood was drawn at multiple timepoints before and after primary and secondary immunization, with bulk PBMC replicates and cell subsets isolated.

The reads were generated on an Illumina NovaSeq 6000. TCR cDNA was synthesized by 5'RACE template switching, through which a universal primer site and unique molecular identifiers were introduced. Priming for cDNA synthesis came from both the TCR alpha and TCR beta constant segments. Two PCR steps were used to amplify libraries, with sample barcodes and sequencing adapters being added in the second step. Sequencing of libraries was done on Illumina HiSeq 2500 (2x100 bp) or NovaSeq (2x150 bp). As for the authors' bioinformatics: MIGEC was used to demultiplex reads and collapse the reads into UMI consensus sequences, and MiXCR was used for V(D)J alignment. Clonotypes responding to the vaccine were identified with edgeR on replicate PBMC samples, with the criteria of FDR below 0.01 and a log2 fold change above 5 up to day 15. Bulk clonotypes were assigned CD4 or CD8 identity according to which sequenced CD4 or CD8 repertoire held them at higher abundance. Clones were called with MiXCR by TCRdb after fastp trimmed the public reads at Q25, and only in-frame beta chains were retained. Each CDR3 protein appears once, grouped with its most common genes and DNA. These V and J calls rely on TCRdb rather than the paper's analysis. This sample lists 250,000 to 300,000 distinct CDR3 sequences; around 5.2% were detected once. In total, the top ten clones hold 2.5% to 4% of the sample.

Per the publication, the treatment or condition label means: live attenuated yellow fever vaccine strain. A standard Ficoll-Paque protocol was used to isolate PBMCs from peripheral blood. Dynabeads CD4 and CD8 positive selection kits were used to isolate the CD4 and CD8 T-cell fractions. TriZol was used to extract RNA from bulk PBMCs, from CD4 and CD8 fractions, and from dextramer-positive and dextramer-negative fractions. The germline V gene specifies SGHRS as CDR1 and YFSETQ as CDR2. There are 20 amino acids in the CDR3, from cysteine to phenylalanine inclusive. The DNA shown is the 60-base CDR3, in frame from base 1. Trimming removed 2 bases from V and 1 base from J; the gene matches leave 12 bases unexplained. At least ten counts were recorded for this clonotype. Its target antigen remains unknown. One base away there is no much larger clone; base qualities are not given. On the study overall, not on this receptor specifically: Computational filtering was required because FACS-sorted repertoires could contain abundant contaminating clonotypes from the bulk population. Because the study included only a couple of donors, the extent to which the findings can be generalized is limited. Compared with the primary T-cell response, the secondary T-cell response was weaker but faster, peaking on day 5 rather than day 15. Most clones expanded after primary vaccination (around 96% of CD4 and around 89% of CD8) were re-detected after the booster, suggesting that broad memory maintenance occurred. A small share of clonotypes was detected in both CD4 and CD8 compartments, with the overlap likely arising from convergent recombination.

This chain is built from TRBV5-1 and TRBJ2-2; TRBD2 fits 12 bases in the junction. The sequence derives from a man between 18 and 29 years old who received the YFV17D yellow fever vaccine. Sequences were derived from CD4+ T cells sorted from PBMCs, sampled on the day of the yellow fever booster vaccination. The nucleotide sequence reads as follows: TGCGCCAGCAGCTTCCGACTAGCGGGGGACCCTCAAAAGAACACCGGGGAGCTGTTTTTT. Translated, this gives CASSFRLAGDPQKNTGELFF.